The source of this TCR beta chain is a study of shared T cell receptors in the human thymus. TCRdb keeps only in-frame clones here, not all; method: immunoSEQ multiplex PCR. There are about 380,000 clones in the sample; around 93% occur only once, and around 0.019% lies in the top ten. The CDR3 is 14 residues long. Unmatched junction bases numbered 5, after V lost 4 bases and J lost 5 bases. From germline, CDR1 is SGHRS and CDR2 YFSETQ. J is TRBJ2-1 and V is TRBV5-1; 8 nucleotides match TRBD1. The clonotype originates from a human donor. The sequenced material came from thymocytes. This CDR3 reads CASSRGQAHNEQFF. The DNA for the CDR3 is TGCGCCAGCAGCAGGGGACAGGCCCACAATGAGCAGTTCTTC.